This note documents a single T cell receptor (beta chain) sequence. This record belongs to a study of OX40 agonist ivuxolimab in advanced cancers. Sequenced by immunoSEQ multiplex PCR; TCRdb stores in-frame clones only, minus some. This table holds approximately 80,000 clones, more than 90% found once. The germline V gene has CDR1 SEHNR and CDR2 FQNEAQ (reference sequence). V was trimmed by 1 base and J by 1 base, leaving 5 bases between them. The CDR3 loop spans 14 amino acids. This receptor was obtained from an adult with an advanced solid tumor such as melanoma, head and neck, liver or kidney cancer. The sample in question was CD4+ or CD8+ T cells sorted from blood, obtained in a trial of the OX40 agonist ivuxolimab. The chain carries TRBV7-9 and TRBJ1-3; unclear D gene. As DNA, the CDR3 is TGTGCCAGCAGCTTAGAGGCATCTGGAAACACCATATATTTT. Translated: CASSLEASGNTIYF.